The entry that follows covers one TCR beta chain sequence. What it binds is unknown. The sample is drawn from a study of T cell responses to AZD1222 COVID-19 vaccine. The study, taken as a whole, reports: Just six AZD1222 recipients were seropositive at baseline. Across spike, vaccine-associated CD4 TCRs were found, dominant at 160-218 and 743-854. A mostly white British donor set with more females was recruited, and clonal diversity was possibly underestimated. Sampling that yielded the repertoires occurred only after the peak T cell response.

V was clipped by 7 bases and J by 0 bases, with 4 bases between them. CDR1 SNHLY and CDR2 FYNNEI come from the germline V gene. This CDR3 spans 12 amino acids. Only in-frame clones appear in the TCRdb table, and some are missing; sequencing was by immunoSEQ multiplex PCR. The sample carries 35,000 or so clones, roughly nine tenths recorded once. The sequencing here drew on peripheral blood, taken on day 0 of AZD1222 vaccination. The sequence was obtained from an adult in good health. This chain uses TRBV2 with TRBJ1-3; unclear D gene. In DNA form, the CDR3 reads TGTGCCAGCACCTTCTCTGGAAACACCATATATTTT. It codes for CASTFSGNTIYF. Drawing the rest from reference TRBV2 and TRBJ1-3, the complete variable domain is EPEVTQTPSHQVTQMGQEVILRCVPISNHLYFYWYRQILGQKVEFLVSFYNNEISEKSEIFDDQFSVERPDGSNFTLKIRSTKLEDSAMYFCASTFSGNTIYFGEGSWLTVV.